This passage covers 3 T cell receptor beta chains from one sample sequenced in a study of blood T cells in healthy people across ages. Through a sample-barcoded 5' primer and a J-beta primer mix, a second PCR was run for roughly 7 to 11 cycles. TCRdb analysed the 5' RACE reads with MiXCR anew, one entry per CDR3 protein. The sample includes 700,000 to 900,000 distinct CDR3 sequences, roughly 50% seen only once; the top ten take 40% to 50%. The sample comprised blood. The receptor source for this set is an elderly man in good health.

The chain is built from TRBV6-1 and TRBJ2-3, with D unclear. Germline lookup yields CDR1 MNHNS and CDR2 SASEGT. The V end lost 3 bases, the J end lost 2 bases, and 6 bases lay between the germline ends. The CDR3 loop spans 13 amino acids. This chain's CDR3 is CASSDGLTDTQYF. CDR3 sequence (DNA): TGTGCCAGCAGTGACGGTCTCACAGATACGCAGTATTTT.

The rearrangement links TRBV29-1 to TRBJ2-1, with 11 bases matching TRBD1. V lost 2 bases and J lost 6; bases outside the gene matches: 6. CDR3 length: 15 residues. Germline assignment: CDR1 SQVTM and CDR2 ANQGSEA. The CDR3 DNA sequence: TGCAGCGTTGAAAGGGGGACAGGGGGGGGCAATGAGCAGTTCTTC. Translation gives CSVERGTGGGNEQFF.

The V call is TRBV18, the J call TRBJ1-4; 10 nucleotides line up with TRBD1. Germline V gene sequence: CDR1 KGHSH, CDR2 LQKENI. CDR3 length: 16 residues. V shed 2 bases, J shed 7 bases, and the junction held 7 bases outside the gene matches. The CDR3 DNA reads TGTGCCAGCTCACCATCCCTGACAGGGGGCGTTGAAAAACTGTTTTTT. Protein product: CASSPSLTGGVEKLFF.